This T cell receptor beta chain was identified during a study of T cells after somatic rescue of genetic block. The germline V gene has CDR1 SGHDT and CDR2 YYEEEE. The V end was cut by 4 bases, the J end by 4 bases, with 14 bases between. The CDR3 is 14 residues long. Repertoires were generated with immunoSEQ multiplex PCR, while TCRdb's copy carries only in-frame clones and drops some. This sample has 80,000 to 90,000 clones, with 75% to 90% found just once. The rearrangement links TRBV5-6 to TRBJ1-1; no definite D call. The clonotype comes from a woman younger than 30. Material: peripheral blood mononuclear cells (PBMCs). The chain's CDR3 is CASSPGWGGTEAFF. CDR3 DNA: TGTGCCAGCAGCCCTGGTTGGGGAGGCACTGAAGCTTTCTTT.